A single sample gave rise to the 30 T cell receptor beta chains below, sequenced in a study of T cells in Graves' hyperthyroidism and ophthalmopathy. It was RNA transcripts that yielded the amplified TCR beta CDR3 regions. First-round RT-PCR with HTBI primers amplified the TCR CDR3 region. TCRdb recomputed calls from the multiplex PCR reads with MiXCR, one row per CDR3 protein. The data show 250,000 to 350,000 distinct CDR3 sequences, roughly 22% seen once. The sequenced sample was blood. The origin of the receptors is a man between 25 and 39 years old with Graves' ophthalmopathy.

The chain employs TRBV4-2 and TRBJ2-7; TRBD2 aligns across 11 bases. The CDR3 length is 15 residues. Per the germline V gene, CDR1 is LGHNA and CDR2 is YNFKEQ. V trimming: 2 bases; J trimming: 5 bases; junction bases outside the gene matches: 5. The CDR3 DNA is TGTGCCAGCAGCCAATTACTAGCGGGAGTGGACGAGCAGTACTTC. Translated, it gives CASSQLLAGVDEQYF.

This clonotype showed up just a few times. The V and J genes are TRBV6-1 and TRBJ1-1; the D gene is possibly TRBD1 (5 bases). The germline V gene encodes CDR1 MNHNS and CDR2 SASEGT. The CDR3 length is 16 residues. The V and J ends lost 4 bases and 4 bases respectively, with 19 bases between them. The CDR3 here is CASSAQSGWARTEAFF. CDR3 nucleotides: TGTGCCAGCAGTGCCCAATCAGGGTGGGCGCGCACTGAAGCTTTCTTT.

This clonotype has a count of ten or more. The gene calls are TRBV11-2 and TRBJ2-7, with D tentatively TRBD1 (6 bases). The V and J ends lost 5 bases and 1 base respectively, with 24 bases between them. This CDR3 comprises 18 residues. Per germline, CDR1 SGHAT and CDR2 FQNNGV. The CDR3 loop is CASSPLSISAQGSYEQYF. In DNA, the CDR3 is TGTGCCAGCAGCCCATTGTCCATCAGCGCCCAGGGGTCCTACGAGCAGTACTTC.

This rearrangement joins TRBV5-1 to TRBJ2-1; D is perhaps TRBD2 (7 bases). The V and J ends lost 4 bases and 0 bases respectively, with 20 bases between them. CDR3 length: 18 residues. Germline V gene lookup returns CDR1 SGHRS and CDR2 YFSETQ. CDR3 sequence: CASSQFREGGSSYNEQFF. The CDR3, as DNA: TGCGCCAGCAGCCAATTTAGAGAGGGGGGGAGCTCCTACAATGAGCAGTTCTTC.

This clonotype was detected many times. The rearrangement links TRBV28 to TRBJ2-7; 8 positions agree with TRBD1. The V gene's germline CDR1 is MDHEN and CDR2 SYDVKM. The ends lost 6 bases at V and 3 bases at J; junction bases unmatched: 10. The CDR3 sequence is 15 residues long. The CDR3 region has the DNA TGTGCCAGCAGCACCCCCGGGACAGGTGTCTACGAGCAGTACTTC. Its protein product is CASSTPGTGVYEQYF.

This clonotype was counted many times. This chain uses TRBV3-1 with TRBJ1-1; D is perhaps TRBD1 (5 bases). V was shortened by 1 base and J by 2 bases, with 17 bases between the two germline ends. The germline gives CDR1 LGHDT, CDR2 YNNKEL (reference sequence). The length of the CDR3 is 17 residues. Here the CDR3 DNA reads TGTGCCAGCAGCCAAGTGTTCGGTCCAGGGTATAACACTGAAGCTTTCTTT. It translates to CASSQVFGPGYNTEAFF. The complete variable domain, with remaining parts taken from reference TRBV3-1 and TRBJ1-1, reads DTAVSQTPKYLVTQMGNDKSIKCEQNLGHDTMYWYKQDSKKFLKIMFSYNNKELIINETVPNRFSPKSPDKAHLNLHINSLELGDSAVYFCASSQVFGPGYNTEAFFGQGTRLTVV.

In this sample, this clonotype turned up many times. The chain combines TRBV5-1 with TRBJ1-1, with a weak D call TRBD1 (5 bases). Per the germline V gene, CDR1 is SGHRS and CDR2 is YFSETQ. Trimming left V 5 bases short and J 0 bases short, with 14 bases between. This CDR3 comprises 15 residues. The CDR3 DNA sequence: TGCGCCAGCAGAGGGGCCGGTTCTGTGAACACTGAAGCTTTCTTT. Translated: CASRGAGSVNTEAFF.

DNA of the CDR3: TGTGCCAGTAGGTTAGACAGCGAGAACTATGGCTACACCTTC. Translation gives CASRLDSENYGYTF. This chain links TRBV19 with TRBJ1-2; D might be TRBD1 (5 bases). Looked up from germline, CDR1 is LNHDA and CDR2 is SQIVND (reference sequence). The CDR3 runs 14 residues. Trimming took off 6 bases at V and 2 bases at J, with 13 bases between the two ends. The full variable domain, its missing parts supplied by reference TRBV19 and TRBJ1-2, is DGGITQSPKYLFRKEGQNVTLSCEQNLNHDAMYWYRQDPGQGLRLIYYSQIVNDFQKGDIAEGYSVSREKKESFPLTVTSAQKNPTAFYLCASRLDSENYGYTFGSGTRLTVV.

This clonotype has just a few counts. The chain uses TRBV12-5 and TRBJ2-5; 7 positions agree with TRBD2. In germline, CDR1 is LGHNT, CDR2 FRNRAP. The CDR3 sequence is 17 residues long. V lost 0 bases, J lost 5 bases, and 12 bases stayed unmatched. The CDR3 region has the DNA TGTGCTAGTGGTTTGGTACCCCCTGCGGGAGAGTTCGAGACCCAGTACTTC. It is translated as CASGLVPPAGEFETQYF.

The chain combines TRBV19 with TRBJ1-2; TRBD1 might be the D (5 bases). V lost 0 bases and J 8 bases, leaving 13 bases between the germline ends. The CDR3 consists of 14 residues. Germline V gives CDR1 LNHDA, CDR2 SQIVND (reference sequence). The CDR3 sequence is CASSIDRGTQGYTF. For the CDR3, the DNA is TGTGCCAGTAGTATAGATCGGGGCACTCAGGGCTACACCTTC. The full variable domain, rest sourced from reference TRBV19 and TRBJ1-2, is DGGITQSPKYLFRKEGQNVTLSCEQNLNHDAMYWYRQDPGQGLRLIYYSQIVNDFQKGDIAEGYSVSREKKESFPLTVTSAQKNPTAFYLCASSIDRGTQGYTFGSGTRLTVV.

This clonotype was seen repeatedly, ten times or more. The rearrangement links TRBV7-9 to TRBJ2-1, with D possibly matching TRBD1 (5 bases). This CDR3 has 14 residues. Trimming took off 2 bases at V and 9 bases at J, with 14 bases between the two ends. Germline CDR1 SEHNR, CDR2 FQNEAQ (reference sequence). The DNA for the CDR3 is TGTGCCAGCAGCTTAAACCAGGGCCTCGGTGAGCAGTTCTTC. Translated: CASSLNQGLGEQFF.

This clonotype has a handful of counts. This chain uses TRBV20-1 with TRBJ2-7, with 14 bases fitting TRBD2. The CDR3 sequence is 13 residues long. CDR1 and CDR2 from the germline V gene are DFQATT and SNEGSKA (reference sequence). With V trimmed by 6 bases and J by 5 bases, 3 bases remained unmatched. The chain's CDR3 is CSARTSGRNEQYF. Here the CDR3 DNA reads TGCAGTGCCAGGACTAGCGGGAGGAACGAGCAGTACTTC.

This clonotype was seen at least ten times. The V gene is TRBV29-1, the J gene TRBJ1-1, with D tentatively TRBD1 (6 bases). Germline lookup yields CDR1 SQVTM and CDR2 ANQGSEA. V was pared by 5 bases and J by 1 base, with 11 bases between. The CDR3 spans 13 residues. The CDR3 here is CSVRDTTNTEAFF. DNA for the CDR3: TGCAGCGTTAGGGACACCACGAACACTGAAGCTTTCTTT. Based on the CDR3 plus reference TRBV29-1 and TRBJ1-1, the full variable domain is SAVISQKPSRDICQRGTSLTIQCQVDSQVTMMFWYRQQPGQSLTLIATANQGSEATYESGFVIDKFPISRPNLTFSTLTVSNMSPEDSSIYLCSVRDTTNTEAFFGQGTRLTVV.

This clonotype turned up a few times. V is TRBV3-1 and J is TRBJ2-2; D is undetermined. The CDR3 covers 14 residues. The germline CDR1 and CDR2 sequences are LGHDT and YNNKEL (reference sequence). Trimming took 0 bases from V and 6 from J, leaving 8 bases between them. CDR3 in DNA: TGTGCCAGCAGCCAAGACGTGGGGTCCGGGGAGCTGTTTTTT. This sequence encodes CASSQDVGSGELFF.

This clonotype was detected only a few times. The rearrangement uses TRBV5-1 and TRBJ1-4; D is unclear. V was clipped by 0 bases and J by 5 bases, with 11 bases between them. The CDR3 covers 15 residues. Germline V gene data show CDR1 as SGHRS and CDR2 as YFSETQ. CDR3 residues: CASSLEGVGNEKLFF. CDR3 DNA: TGCGCCAGCAGCTTGGAGGGAGTAGGGAATGAAAAACTGTTTTTT. The whole variable domain, remainder taken from reference TRBV5-1 and TRBJ1-4, is KAGVTQTPRYLIKTRGQQVTLSCSPISGHRSVSWYQQTPGQGLQFLFEYFSETQRNKGNFPGRFSGRQFSNSRSEMNVSTLELGDSALYLCASSLEGVGNEKLFFGSGTQLSVL.

The V and J genes are TRBV28 and TRBJ1-1, with D unclear. The CDR3 contains 14 residues. Trimming removed 2 bases at V and 1 base at J, with 8 bases between. Germline V CDR1 and CDR2: MDHEN, SYDVKM. As DNA, the CDR3 is TGTGCCAGCAGTTTACCCCTAGGGAACACTGAAGCTTTCTTT. It codes for CASSLPLGNTEAFF.

This clonotype occurred many times. V gene TRBV12-3 or TRBV12-4 combines with J gene TRBJ2-2, with TRBD1 identical over 8 bases. The ends lost 2 bases at V and 6 bases at J; junction bases unmatched: 2. There are 14 residues in the CDR3. Here the CDR3 reads CASSLQGAAGELFF. The CDR3 DNA follows: TGTGCCAGCAGTTTACAGGGGGCTGCCGGGGAGCTGTTTTTT.

This clonotype was observed many times. This rearrangement joins TRBV2 to TRBJ2-7, with D possibly matching TRBD2 (5 bases). The ends were cut back, 2 bases at V and 2 bases at J, with 13 bases in the middle. From germline, CDR1 is SNHLY and CDR2 FYNNEI. The CDR3 spans 15 residues. The CDR3 loop is CASSEIASSAYEQYF. The CDR3 DNA reads TGTGCCAGCAGTGAAATTGCTAGCAGTGCCTACGAGCAGTACTTC.

This clonotype has a single count. CDR3 coding DNA: TGTGCCAGCAGCGTAGGACTAGGGGGAACAGATACGCAGTATTTT. Its protein is CASSVGLGGTDTQYF. The J gene is TRBJ2-3, the V gene TRBV9; either TRBD1 or TRBD2 may supply D (6 bases each). CDR3 length: 15 residues. Trimming took off 0 bases at V and 3 bases at J, with 11 bases between the two ends. Germline values: CDR1 SGDLS, CDR2 YYNGEE. Together with reference TRBV9 and TRBJ2-3, the CDR3 gives the full variable domain: DSGVTQTPKHLITATGQRVTLRCSPRSGDLSVYWYQQSLDQGLQFLIQYYNGEERAKGNILERFSAQQFPDLHSELNLSSLELGDSALYFCASSVGLGGTDTQYFGPGTRLTVL.

The chain has TRBV5-1 and TRBJ2-1; 14 bases are shared with TRBD2. There are 16 residues in the CDR3. CDR1 and CDR2 from the germline V gene are SGHRS and YFSETQ. With V trimmed by 5 bases and J by 7 bases, 8 bases remained unmatched. CDR3 nucleotide sequence: TGCGCCAGCAGTCAGACTAGCGGGAGGGCCGGTAATGAGCAGTTCTTC. Encoded protein: CASSQTSGRAGNEQFF.

Comments on this clonotype: It is likely a read error, because the conserved phenylalanine at the end of the CDR3 is missing. The genes are TRBV7-3 and TRBJ2-7; 8 bases agree with TRBD2. This CDR3 comprises 15 residues. Germline lookup yields CDR1 SGHTA and CDR2 FQGTGA. The V gene end was trimmed by 7 bases and the J gene end by 0 bases; junction bases not matched to a gene: 8. The CDR3 region is CASTPSGGSSYEQYL. In DNA, the CDR3 is TGTGCCAGCACCCCTTCGGGGGGGAGCTCCTACGAGCAGTACCTC.

This clonotype was observed a few times. A read error is likely, as this CDR3 ends without the conserved phenylalanine or tryptophan. The rearrangement joins TRBV7-3 to TRBJ1-1; perhaps TRBD1 as D (5 bases). V lost 4 bases and J lost 7, with 10 bases in between. Germline V gene data show CDR1 as SGHTA and CDR2 as FQGTGA. The CDR3 is 12 amino acids. CDR3 loop: CASSSRQIEAFL. For the CDR3, the DNA is TGTGCCAGCAGCTCACGACAGATTGAAGCTTTCCTT.

There are a few counts of this clonotype. The chain links TRBV27 to TRBJ2-1; D may be TRBD1 or TRBD2 (5 bases each). This CDR3 spans 14 amino acids. The V gene's germline CDR1 is MNHEY and CDR2 SMNVEV (reference sequence). V lost 7 bases to trimming and J lost 6 bases, with 16 bases between them. This chain's CDR3 is CASTTRDGFNEQFF. The CDR3 nucleotides are TGTGCCAGCACCACCCGGGACGGCTTCAATGAGCAGTTCTTC.

This chain uses TRBV28 with TRBJ2-1, with D possibly being TRBD2 (7 bases). Trimming removed 6 bases from V and 8 bases from J, with 20 bases in between. This CDR3 spans 15 amino acids. CDR1 is MDHEN, CDR2 SYDVKM, per germline. The CDR3 region is CASRRGGGIYHEQFF. CDR3 sequence (DNA): TGTGCCAGCAGGAGAGGGGGGGGGATTTACCATGAGCAGTTCTTC.

This clonotype was detected only a few times. J is TRBJ2-3 and V is TRBV9; no clear D. V was trimmed by 3 bases and J by 2 bases, leaving 7 bases between them. CDR3 size: 13 residues. Germline V gene data show CDR1 as SGDLS and CDR2 as YYNGEE. The CDR3 sequence is CASSGSFTDTQYF. For the CDR3, the DNA is TGTGCCAGCAGCGGATCCTTCACAGATACGCAGTATTTT.

This clonotype came up many times. The J gene is TRBJ2-1, the V gene TRBV11-3, with TRBD2 matching 7 bases. From germline, CDR1 is SGHNT and CDR2 YENEEA. V lost 8 bases, J lost 2 bases, and 6 bases stayed unmatched. The CDR3 covers 14 residues. The CDR3 sequence: CASGLDQTYNEQFF. The CDR3 bases are TGTGCCAGCGGACTAGACCAGACCTACAATGAGCAGTTCTTC.

J is TRBJ1-4 and V is TRBV12-3 or TRBV12-4, with TRBD1 matching 7 bases. The CDR3 has 15 residues. The trim removed 3 bases at V and 7 bases at J, leaving 8 bases unmatched. In DNA, the CDR3 is TGTGCCAGCAGTTTTTCGACAGGGCTAGGTGAAAAACTGTTTTTT. Protein product: CASSFSTGLGEKLFF.

This rearrangement joins TRBV29-1 to TRBJ1-2; D not resolved. The V end lost 0 bases, the J end lost 4 bases, and 9 bases lay between the germline ends. This CDR3 contains 13 residues. Germline assignment: CDR1 SQVTM and CDR2 ANQGSEA. In nucleotides, the CDR3 is TGCAGCGTTGAAGATCAGGCCCCCTATGGCTACACCTTC. Residues: CSVEDQAPYGYTF.

This clonotype was detected only a few times. The V call is TRBV12-3 or TRBV12-4, the J call TRBJ1-6; a possible D gene is TRBD1 (6 bases). This CDR3 comprises 14 residues. V was clipped by 5 bases and J by 8 bases, with 13 bases between them. In nucleotides, the CDR3 is TGTGCCAGCAGTCTAGGGGGTTTTTATTCACCCCTCCACTTT. Amino acids: CASSLGGFYSPLHF.

CDR3: CASSLEGDSQYF. The CDR3 region has the DNA TGCGCCAGCAGCTTGGAGGGGGATTCGCAGTATTTT. J is TRBJ2-3 and V is TRBV5-1; a possible D gene is TRBD1 (6 bases). Germline V gene lookup returns CDR1 SGHRS and CDR2 YFSETQ. Trimming pared 0 bases from V and 10 bases from J, leaving 9 bases between. The CDR3 has 12 residues. The whole variable domain, filled in from reference TRBV5-1 and TRBJ2-3, reads KAGVTQTPRYLIKTRGQQVTLSCSPISGHRSVSWYQQTPGQGLQFLFEYFSETQRNKGNFPGRFSGRQFSNSRSEMNVSTLELGDSALYLCASSLEGDSQYFGPGTRLTVL.